Presented here are 21 T cell receptor beta chains from one specimen sequenced in a study of PD-1 blockade in classical Hodgkin lymphoma. All trial patients relapsed after autologous stem cell transplantation. Method: immunoSEQ multiplex PCR; TCRdb's copy keeps in-frame clones and lacks some. The sample lists 95,000 or so clones; over 70% were seen once. The specimen comprised peripheral blood mononuclear cells (PBMCs), sampled at baseline. The receptors stem from a human donor with classical Hodgkin lymphoma.

This rearrangement joins TRBV6-5 to TRBJ2-1; no clear D. Between the trimmed V and J ends, which lost 10 bases and 9 bases, there was a span of 25 bases. Germline V gene lookup returns CDR1 MNHEY and CDR2 SVGAGI. This CDR3 comprises 15 residues. The CDR3 nucleotides read TGTGCCACCCAACTCGACCGGGTCTTCGGTCGTGAGCAGTTCTTC. It translates to CATQLDRVFGREQFF.

The CDR3 region has the DNA TGTGCCAGCAGCGTAGGAGGGGGAAACACCATATATTTT. Translating gives CASSVGGGNTIYF. The chain links TRBV9 to TRBJ1-3; D uncertain. Between the trimmed V and J ends, which lost 0 bases and 4 bases, there was a span of 5 bases. Germline-derived CDR1 and CDR2 are SGDLS and YYNGEE. This CDR3 has 13 amino acids.

This chain links TRBV5-1 with TRBJ1-1, with D maybe TRBD1 (6 bases). Between the trimmed V and J ends, which lost 4 bases and 3 bases, there was a span of 13 bases. The CDR3 contains 14 residues. Germline loops: CDR1 SGHRS, CDR2 YFSETQ. This CDR3 is CASSPRDTHTEAFF. CDR3 DNA: TGCGCCAGCAGCCCGCGGGACACACACACTGAAGCTTTCTTT.

This clone turned up a few times. This chain connects TRBV29-1 to TRBJ1-1; TRBD1 is a possible D gene (5 bases). The germline V gene encodes CDR1 SQVTM and CDR2 ANQGSEA. Trimming removed 6 bases from V and 10 bases from J, with 12 bases in between. The CDR3 consists of 10 residues. In DNA, the CDR3 is TGCAGCGTCTGGGGGGTTGGAGCTTTCTTT. It yields the protein CSVWGVGAFF.

This clone was seen just once. This chain links TRBV4-1 with TRBJ2-7, with D perhaps TRBD1 or TRBD2 (5 bases each). Germline V gene lookup returns CDR1 MGHRA and CDR2 YSYEKL. This CDR3 contains 17 residues. Deletions cut 1 base from V and 5 bases from J, with 21 bases between. This CDR3 reads CASSQVGWDENKNEQYF. In nucleotides, the CDR3 is TGCGCCAGCAGCCAAGTAGGGTGGGACGAAAATAAAAACGAGCAGTACTTC.

The genes are TRBV5-4 and TRBJ2-7; 8 nucleotides match TRBD1. V lost 5 bases and J lost 6; bases outside the gene matches: 4. Germline V CDR1 and CDR2: SGHNT, YYREEE (reference sequence). This CDR3 is built from 12 residues. CDR3 in amino acids: CASSLQGGEQYF. The CDR3 DNA sequence: TGTGCCAGCAGTTTACAGGGGGGCGAGCAGTACTTC.

The chain combines TRBV19 with TRBJ2-2; a weak D match, TRBD2 (6 bases). Germline CDR1 and CDR2: LNHDA and SQIVND (reference sequence). Between the trimmed V and J ends, which lost 4 bases and 0 bases, there was a span of 12 bases. The CDR3 contains 16 residues. The DNA of the CDR3 is TGTGCCAGTAGTACAGCGTGGGACTCGAACACCGGGGAGCTGTTTTTT. Residues: CASSTAWDSNTGELFF.

The chain carries TRBV28 and TRBJ2-2; TRBD2 matches at 7 bases. CDR1 MDHEN and CDR2 SYDVKM come from the germline V gene. CDR3 length: 15 residues. Germline trimming cut 6 bases from V and 6 bases from J; bases unmatched to any gene: 10. CDR3 region: CASRAPLGRAGELFF. The CDR3 DNA sequence: TGTGCCAGCAGGGCCCCCCTAGGGAGGGCCGGGGAGCTGTTTTTT. Full variable domain (outside the CDR3, taken from reference TRBV28 and TRBJ2-2): DVKVTQSSRYLVKRTGEKVFLECVQDMDHENMFWYRQDPGLGLRLIYFSYDVKMKEKGDIPEGYSVSREKKERFSLILESASTNQTSMYLCASRAPLGRAGELFFGEGSRLTVL.

The chain links TRBV5-6 to TRBJ1-5; D remains unclear. The germline V gene encodes CDR1 SGHDT and CDR2 YYEEEE. This CDR3 region has 15 residues. Trimming left V 4 bases short and J 0 bases short, with 11 bases between. This CDR3 reads CASSRDGNSNQPQHF. The CDR3 nucleotides are TGTGCCAGCAGCCGCGACGGGAATAGCAATCAGCCCCAGCATTTT.

This chain connects TRBV7-9 to TRBJ2-3; perhaps TRBD1 as D (5 bases). V was trimmed by 5 bases and J by 2 bases, leaving 8 bases between them. The CDR3 consists of 13 residues. The germline V gene has CDR1 SEHNR and CDR2 FQNEAQ (reference sequence). The CDR3 DNA follows: TGTGCCAGCAGCCCCAGGGACACAGATACGCAGTATTTT. This sequence encodes CASSPRDTDTQYF.

V gene TRBV2 combines with J gene TRBJ2-7, with D tentatively TRBD2 (5 bases). The germline gives CDR1 SNHLY, CDR2 FYNNEI. Trimming shortened V by 4 bases and J by 0 bases, and 10 bases separated the two germline ends. The CDR3 length is 14 residues. CDR3 DNA sequence: TGTGCCAGCAGTGTGGCGGGCCCCTCCTACGAGCAGTACTTC. Its translation: CASSVAGPSYEQYF. The full variable domain, completed using reference TRBV2 and TRBJ2-7, is EPEVTQTPSHQVTQMGQEVILRCVPISNHLYFYWYRQILGQKVEFLVSFYNNEISEKSEIFDDQFSVERPDGSNFTLKIRSTKLEDSAMYFCASSVAGPSYEQYFGPGTRLTVT.

This chain connects TRBV19 to TRBJ2-7, with 9 nucleotides matching TRBD2. The junction had 4 bases not matched to a gene; V was cut back by 3 bases and J by 4 bases. This CDR3 is 14 amino acids long. Germline V gives CDR1 LNHDA, CDR2 SQIVND (reference sequence). Written as DNA, the CDR3 is TGTGCCAGTAGTATGGCTAGCGGGGCGTACGAGCAGTACTTC. Encoded protein: CASSMASGAYEQYF.

The CDR3 region has the DNA TGTGCCAGCAGCCTCAATCCGAACACAGATACGCAGTATTTT. This gives the protein CASSLNPNTDTQYF. The chain carries TRBV6-6 and TRBJ2-3; D is ambiguous. Germline values: CDR1 MNHNY, CDR2 SVGAGI (reference sequence). V was clipped by 6 bases and J by 2 bases, with 12 bases between them. The CDR3 runs to 14 residues.

This clone was recorded once. This chain uses TRBV15 with TRBJ2-7, with D possibly TRBD2 on 5 matching bases. Germline values: CDR1 LNHNV, CDR2 YYDKDF (reference sequence). Trimming stripped 3 bases from V and 4 bases from J, with 10 bases between. This CDR3 has 13 amino acids. The CDR3 loop is CATSRVAGYEQYF. Here the CDR3 DNA reads TGTGCCACCAGCAGGGTTGCGGGTTACGAGCAGTACTTC.

The chain combines TRBV19 with TRBJ1-5; tentative D call: TRBD1 (6 bases). V gave up 7 bases and J gave up 6 bases, with 13 bases separating them. This CDR3 has 13 amino acids. CDR1 and CDR2 (germline): LNHDA, SQIVND (reference sequence). CDR3 sequence reads: CASNIQGAQPQHF. The CDR3 coding sequence is TGTGCCAGTAACATACAGGGTGCTCAGCCCCAGCATTTT. The full variable domain, in which reference TRBV19 and TRBJ1-5 provide the parts outside the CDR3, is DGGITQSPKYLFRKEGQNVTLSCEQNLNHDAMYWYRQDPGQGLRLIYYSQIVNDFQKGDIAEGYSVSREKKESFPLTVTSAQKNPTAFYLCASNIQGAQPQHFGDGTRLSIL.

The rearrangement joins TRBV5-4 to TRBJ2-2, with TRBD2 matching over 7 bases. CDR1 and CDR2 from the germline V gene are SGHNT and YYREEE (reference sequence). Unmatched junction bases numbered 7, after V lost 1 base and J lost 4 bases. The CDR3 is 16 residues long. CDR3: CASSLWRESRTGELFF. The CDR3 bases are TGTGCCAGCAGCTTGTGGCGGGAGAGCCGCACCGGGGAGCTGTTTTTT.

The CDR3 DNA follows: TGTGCCAGCAGTTTGGGTGAGGACTTTGAAGCTTTCTTT. Its protein is CASSLGEDFEAFF. The rearrangement uses TRBV28 and TRBJ1-1; D is undetermined. CDR3 size: 13 residues. Deletions cut 3 bases from V and 7 bases from J, with 12 bases between. CDR1 and CDR2 (germline): MDHEN, SYDVKM.

The rearrangement joins TRBV6-1 to TRBJ2-5, with 9 bases lining up with TRBD1. The CDR3 is 16 residues long. Germline V gene lookup returns CDR1 MNHNS and CDR2 SASEGT. The trim removed 4 bases at V and 5 bases at J, leaving 11 bases unmatched. The CDR3 sequence: CASSAGTGTKWETQYF. CDR3 DNA sequence: TGTGCCAGCAGTGCGGGGACAGGGACTAAATGGGAGACCCAGTACTTC.

This CDR3 is CASTDIQDTQYF. The CDR3, as DNA: TGTGCCAGCACCGACATTCAAGATACGCAGTATTTT. V is TRBV7-9 and J is TRBJ2-3, with D hard to call. CDR1 is SEHNR and CDR2 is FQNEAQ in the germline V gene (reference sequence). The CDR3 spans 12 residues. Between the trimmed V and J ends, which lost 7 bases and 5 bases, there was a span of 10 bases.

By sample fraction, this clone is medium-sized (0.01 to 0.1%). The V call is TRBV7-3, the J call TRBJ1-1, with TRBD1 matching over 10 bases. Per germline, CDR1 SGHTA and CDR2 FQGTGA. CDR3 length equals 15 residues. The V and J ends lost 3 bases and 2 bases, in that order; junction bases with no gene match: 3. DNA of the CDR3: TGTGCCAGCAGCTTCACGACAGGGGGCAACACTGAAGCTTTCTTT. Protein: CASSFTTGGNTEAFF. Full variable domain (missing parts from reference TRBV7-3 and TRBJ1-1): GAGVSQTPSNKVTEKGKYVELRCDPISGHTALYWYRQSLGQGPEFLIYFQGTGAADDSGLPNDRFFAVRPEGSVSTLKIQRTERGDSAVYLCASSFTTGGNTEAFFGQGTRLTVV.

This clone occurred a few times. J is TRBJ2-2 and V is TRBV7-2; no clear D. Trimming removed 5 bases from V and 5 bases from J, with 12 bases in between. This CDR3 is 14 amino acids long. Germline values: CDR1 SGHTA, CDR2 FQGNSA. The CDR3 here is CASSPPYRTGELFF. As DNA, the CDR3 is TGTGCCAGCAGCCCACCGTACCGAACCGGGGAGCTGTTTTTT.